This T cell receptor beta chain emerged from a study of OX40 agonist ivuxolimab in advanced cancers. The V and J ends lost 1 base and 2 bases, in that order; junction bases with no gene match: 3. Germline V lookup: CDR1 LGHNA, CDR2 YNFKEQ. The length of the CDR3 is 15 residues. Clones were sequenced by immunoSEQ multiplex PCR, and TCRdb holds only the in-frame ones, with some missing. The sample lists tens of thousands of clones; approximately 87% were seen once. The sequences come from CD4+ or CD8+ T cells sorted from blood, collected in a trial of the OX40 agonist ivuxolimab. V is TRBV4-2 and J is TRBJ1-2; the match to TRBD1 covers 8 bases. The TCR sequence derives from an adult with an advanced solid tumor such as melanoma, head and neck, liver or kidney cancer. The CDR3 coding sequence is TGTGCCAGCAGCCAAGGGGGACAGGAAAACTATGGCTACACCTTC. It codes for CASSQGGQENYGYTF.